This is a list of T cell receptor beta chains from one sample in a study of identical twins. TCRdb reanalysed the 5' RACE reads using MiXCR and keeps one entry per CDR3 protein. The sample has about 700,000 distinct CDR3 sequences, over 8.5% seen once; the top ten hold 0.75% to 1%. These records were also assigned to another study, of yellow fever vaccine responses in identical twins.

The sample was PBMCs. The receptors were sampled from a woman in her late teens or twenties in good health. The CDR3 runs from the conserved cysteine through the conserved F or W. Each record gives: D gene, V gene, clone size, J gene, CDR3 protein, CDR3 DNA. A D gene is named only where the DNA matches it firmly. Rows give clone size only sometimes, using once, few, many, or a class for an expanded clone.

d_call: TRBD2; v_call: TRBV11-2; clone_size: few; j_call: TRBJ2-1; cdr3_aa: CASSPERGGPGSPNEQFF; cdr3_nt: TGTGCCAGCAGCCCCGAAAGGGGAGGGCCCGGGTCCCCCAATGAGCAGTTCTTC
d_call: TRBD2; v_call: TRBV3-1; clone_size: few; j_call: TRBJ2-7; cdr3_aa: CASSQGPAGVSYEQYF; cdr3_nt: TGTGCCAGCAGCCAAGGCCCAGCGGGGGTCTCCTACGAGCAGTACTTC
d_call: NA; v_call: TRBV7-2; clone_size: few; j_call: TRBJ2-7; cdr3_aa: CASSLEVFSYEQYF; cdr3_nt: TGTGCCAGCAGCTTAGAGGTCTTTTCCTACGAGCAGTACTTC
d_call: NA; v_call: TRBV5-1; clone_size: many; j_call: TRBJ2-1; cdr3_aa: CASSLAIHPQFF; cdr3_nt: TGCGCCAGCAGCTTGGCGATCCACCCGCAGTTCTTC
d_call: NA; v_call: TRBV24-1; clone_size: few; j_call: TRBJ2-1; cdr3_aa: CATSDLGQGSYNEQFF; cdr3_nt: TGTGCCACCAGTGATTTAGGGCAGGGATCCTACAATGAGCAGTTCTTC
d_call: NA; v_call: TRBV4-3; clone_size: many; j_call: TRBJ2-4; cdr3_aa: CASSQDVLVGFQYF; cdr3_nt: TGCGCCAGCAGCCAAGATGTACTAGTTGGGTTTCAGTACTTC
d_call: NA; v_call: TRBV12-3/TRBV12-4; clone_size: few; j_call: TRBJ2-6; cdr3_aa: CASSLEGAEGANVLTF; cdr3_nt: TGTGCCAGCAGTTTGGAGGGGGCGGAAGGGGCCAACGTCCTGACTTTC
d_call: NA; v_call: TRBV7-9; clone_size: few; j_call: TRBJ1-3; cdr3_aa: CASTAPSGNTIYF; cdr3_nt: TGTGCCAGCACCGCCCCCTCTGGAAACACCATATATTTT
d_call: NA; v_call: TRBV20-1; clone_size: few; j_call: TRBJ2-7; cdr3_aa: CSARSRYEQYF; cdr3_nt: TGCAGTGCTAGATCTCGGTACGAGCAGTACTTC
d_call: NA; v_call: TRBV7-8; clone_size: NA; j_call: TRBJ2-7; cdr3_aa: CASSFAPQGVEQYF; cdr3_nt: TGTGCCAGCAGCTTCGCGCCTCAAGGGGTCGAGCAGTACTTC
d_call: NA; v_call: TRBV3-1; clone_size: many; j_call: TRBJ2-4; cdr3_aa: CASSHRTKNIQYF; cdr3_nt: TGTGCCAGCAGCCATCGAACCAAAAACATTCAGTACTTC
d_call: TRBD2; v_call: TRBV29-1; clone_size: NA; j_call: TRBJ2-1; cdr3_aa: CSVIPSGSSNEQFF; cdr3_nt: TGCAGCGTAATCCCTAGCGGGAGCTCCAATGAGCAGTTCTTC
d_call: TRBD2; v_call: TRBV20-1; clone_size: few; j_call: TRBJ2-5; cdr3_aa: CSARIGLAGTLQETQYF; cdr3_nt: TGCAGTGCTAGAATTGGACTAGCGGGAACGCTCCAAGAGACCCAGTACTTC
d_call: NA; v_call: TRBV27; clone_size: few; j_call: TRBJ2-4; cdr3_aa: CASSSTPGKEAKNIQYF; cdr3_nt: TGTGCCAGCAGCTCAACCCCCGGTAAAGAAGCCAAAAACATTCAGTACTTC
d_call: NA; v_call: TRBV6-2/TRBV6-3; clone_size: NA; j_call: TRBJ2-7; cdr3_aa: CASSYLSRTYEQYF; cdr3_nt: TGTGCCAGCAGTTACCTCAGTAGGACCTACGAGCAGTACTTC
d_call: NA; v_call: TRBV3-1; clone_size: NA; j_call: TRBJ2-3; cdr3_aa: CASCQGILAENTQYF; cdr3_nt: TGTGCCAGCTGCCAAGGGATTTTAGCGGAGAATACGCAGTATTTT
d_call: NA; v_call: TRBV28; clone_size: NA; j_call: TRBJ1-4; cdr3_aa: CASSLQGNSEKLFF; cdr3_nt: TGTGCCAGCAGTTTACAGGGAAATAGTGAAAAACTGTTTTTT
d_call: TRBD2; v_call: TRBV4-2; clone_size: many; j_call: TRBJ2-2; cdr3_aa: CASSREGLAGGPNTGELFF; cdr3_nt: TGTGCCAGCAGCCGAGAGGGACTAGCGGGAGGGCCAAACACCGGGGAGCTGTTTTTT
d_call: NA; v_call: TRBV27; clone_size: few; j_call: TRBJ2-3; cdr3_aa: CASSLSLPGTRDLTDTQYF; cdr3_nt: TGTGCCAGCAGTTTATCGTTACCTGGGACAAGAGATCTCACAGATACGCAGTATTTT
d_call: NA; v_call: TRBV3-1; clone_size: NA; j_call: TRBJ2-3; cdr3_aa: CASSPIAENTDTQYF; cdr3_nt: TGTGCCAGCAGCCCAATAGCTGAAAACACAGATACGCAGTATTTT
d_call: NA; v_call: TRBV12-3/TRBV12-4; clone_size: many; j_call: TRBJ2-1; cdr3_aa: CASSLGVKGEQFF; cdr3_nt: TGTGCCAGCAGTTTAGGCGTCAAGGGTGAGCAGTTCTTC
d_call: TRBD2; v_call: TRBV15; clone_size: NA; j_call: TRBJ2-3; cdr3_aa: CATSRLRGGTDTQYF; cdr3_nt: TGTGCCACCAGCAGACTGCGGGGGGGCACAGATACGCAGTATTTT
d_call: TRBD1; v_call: TRBV29-1; clone_size: NA; j_call: TRBJ2-3; cdr3_aa: CSVAGTGEEDTQYF; cdr3_nt: TGCAGCGTTGCCGGGACAGGGGAGGAAGATACGCAGTATTTT
d_call: NA; v_call: TRBV15; clone_size: many; j_call: TRBJ2-5; cdr3_aa: CATSRAEETQYF; cdr3_nt: TGTGCCACCAGCAGAGCGGAAGAGACCCAGTACTTC
d_call: TRBD1; v_call: TRBV28; clone_size: NA; j_call: TRBJ2-5; cdr3_aa: CASSLPTGVQETQYF; cdr3_nt: TGTGCCAGCAGTTTACCTACAGGGGTCCAAGAGACCCAGTACTTC
d_call: TRBD2; v_call: TRBV27; clone_size: NA; j_call: TRBJ2-1; cdr3_aa: CASSLGGSRYNEQFF; cdr3_nt: TGTGCCAGCAGTTTGGGAGGGAGTAGATACAATGAGCAGTTCTTC
d_call: TRBD2; v_call: TRBV11-2; clone_size: NA; j_call: TRBJ2-1; cdr3_aa: CASSSAKRTSGRYNEQFF; cdr3_nt: TGTGCCAGCAGCTCTGCAAAACGGACTAGCGGGCGTTACAATGAGCAGTTCTTC
d_call: TRBD2; v_call: TRBV20-1; clone_size: few; j_call: TRBJ2-7; cdr3_aa: CSAPGTTYEQYF; cdr3_nt: TGCAGTGCGCCCGGGACTACCTACGAGCAGTACTTC
d_call: TRBD2; v_call: TRBV28; clone_size: NA; j_call: TRBJ2-1; cdr3_aa: CASSSPDGTSVYNEQFF; cdr3_nt: TGTGCCAGCAGTTCCCCGGACGGGACTAGCGTATACAATGAGCAGTTCTTC
d_call: TRBD1; v_call: TRBV28; clone_size: NA; j_call: TRBJ2-3; cdr3_aa: CASSFGSGTGVTDTQYF; cdr3_nt: TGTGCCAGCAGTTTTGGGTCCGGGACAGGGGTCACAGATACGCAGTATTTT
d_call: TRBD2; v_call: TRBV20-1; clone_size: NA; j_call: TRBJ2-1; cdr3_aa: CSAMPLLAERYNEQFF; cdr3_nt: TGCAGTGCTATGCCTTTACTAGCGGAGAGATACAATGAGCAGTTCTTC
d_call: NA; v_call: TRBV5-1; clone_size: NA; j_call: TRBJ2-5; cdr3_aa: CASSLGNKETQYF; cdr3_nt: TGCGCCAGCAGCTTAGGGAATAAAGAGACCCAGTACTTC
d_call: TRBD2; v_call: TRBV28; clone_size: NA; j_call: TRBJ2-3; cdr3_aa: CASSNRDYQNTQYF; cdr3_nt: TGTGCCAGCAGTAACCGGGACTACCAAAATACGCAGTATTTT
d_call: NA; v_call: TRBV19; clone_size: NA; j_call: TRBJ2-2; cdr3_aa: CASIDTGELFF; cdr3_nt: TGTGCCAGTATCGACACCGGGGAGCTGTTTTTT
d_call: NA; v_call: TRBV12-3/TRBV12-4; clone_size: NA; j_call: TRBJ2-5; cdr3_aa: CASSLRDPEPETQYF; cdr3_nt: TGTGCCAGCAGTTTACGGGACCCCGAGCCTGAGACCCAGTACTTC
d_call: TRBD2; v_call: TRBV2; clone_size: few; j_call: TRBJ2-5; cdr3_aa: CAGAGGVRETQYF; cdr3_nt: TGTGCCGGCGCTGGGGGGGTAAGGGAGACCCAGTACTTC
d_call: TRBD1; v_call: TRBV18; clone_size: NA; j_call: TRBJ1-1; cdr3_aa: CASSPSGQGVNTEAFF; cdr3_nt: TGTGCCAGCTCACCAAGCGGGCAGGGGGTGAACACTGAAGCTTTCTTT
d_call: NA; v_call: TRBV13; clone_size: many; j_call: TRBJ2-7; cdr3_aa: CASSLAGAPYEQYF; cdr3_nt: TGTGCCAGCAGCTTAGCAGGGGCCCCCTACGAGCAGTACTTC
d_call: TRBD1; v_call: TRBV29-1; clone_size: many; j_call: TRBJ2-7; cdr3_aa: CSVEGGGGYEQYF; cdr3_nt: TGCAGCGTTGAAGGAGGGGGCGGTTACGAGCAGTACTTC
d_call: NA; v_call: TRBV20-1; clone_size: NA; j_call: TRBJ1-2; cdr3_aa: CSARDSRRGGHYGYTF; cdr3_nt: TGCAGTGCTAGAGATAGTAGAAGGGGCGGGCACTATGGCTACACCTTC
d_call: NA; v_call: TRBV7-6; clone_size: NA; j_call: TRBJ2-4; cdr3_aa: CASSGHENIQYF; cdr3_nt: TGTGCCAGCAGCGGTCACGAAAACATTCAGTACTTC
d_call: TRBD1; v_call: TRBV4-3; clone_size: NA; j_call: TRBJ2-1; cdr3_aa: CASSQWTGVQSYNEQFF; cdr3_nt: TGCGCCAGCAGCCAGTGGACAGGGGTCCAATCCTACAATGAGCAGTTCTTC
d_call: NA; v_call: TRBV20-1; clone_size: few; j_call: TRBJ2-5; cdr3_aa: CSAIRPQIQETQYF; cdr3_nt: TGCAGTGCTATTAGGCCGCAGATCCAAGAGACCCAGTACTTC
d_call: TRBD1; v_call: TRBV6-1; clone_size: many; j_call: TRBJ2-7; cdr3_aa: CASSPTGQGYEQYF; cdr3_nt: TGTGCCAGCAGTCCGACAGGGCAGGGCTACGAGCAGTACTTC
d_call: TRBD1; v_call: TRBV2; clone_size: NA; j_call: TRBJ2-1; cdr3_aa: CASADRDRLYNEQFF; cdr3_nt: TGTGCCAGCGCCGACCGGGACAGGCTTTACAATGAGCAGTTCTTC
d_call: TRBD2; v_call: TRBV28; clone_size: NA; j_call: TRBJ2-1; cdr3_aa: CASSPTAGTKMYNEQSF; cdr3_nt: TGTGCCAGCAGTCCAACAGCCGGGACTAAAATGTACAATGAGCAGTCCTTC
d_call: NA; v_call: TRBV5-6; clone_size: NA; j_call: TRBJ2-7; cdr3_aa: CASSLESSGGRVSYEQYF; cdr3_nt: TGTGCCAGCAGCTTGGAAAGCAGCGGAGGACGTGTTTCCTACGAGCAGTACTTC
d_call: TRBD1; v_call: TRBV29-1; clone_size: NA; j_call: TRBJ1-1; cdr3_aa: CSVSDRDTEAFF; cdr3_nt: TGCAGCGTTAGTGACAGGGACACTGAAGCTTTCTTT
d_call: TRBD2; v_call: TRBV5-1; clone_size: many; j_call: TRBJ2-7; cdr3_aa: CASSLWEGSSYEQYF; cdr3_nt: TGCGCCAGCAGCTTGTGGGAGGGTAGCTCCTACGAGCAGTACTTC
d_call: TRBD2; v_call: TRBV12-3/TRBV12-4; clone_size: few; j_call: TRBJ2-3; cdr3_aa: CASSWSSGGAGSTDTQYF; cdr3_nt: TGTGCCAGCAGTTGGTCTAGCGGGGGGGCGGGGAGCACAGATACGCAGTATTTT